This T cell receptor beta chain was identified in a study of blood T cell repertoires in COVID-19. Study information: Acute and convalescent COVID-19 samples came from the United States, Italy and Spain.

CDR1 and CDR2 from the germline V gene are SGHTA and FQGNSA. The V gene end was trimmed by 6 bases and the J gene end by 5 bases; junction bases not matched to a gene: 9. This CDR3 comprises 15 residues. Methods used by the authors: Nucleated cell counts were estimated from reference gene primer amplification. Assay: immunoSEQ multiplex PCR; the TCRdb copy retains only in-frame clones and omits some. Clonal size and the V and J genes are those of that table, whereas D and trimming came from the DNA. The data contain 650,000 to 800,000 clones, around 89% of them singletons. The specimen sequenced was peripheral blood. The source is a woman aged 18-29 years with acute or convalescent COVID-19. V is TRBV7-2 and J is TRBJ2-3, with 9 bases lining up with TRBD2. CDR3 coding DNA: TGTGCCAGCAGATCAAAGCGGGGGGCGGGAGATACGCAGTATTTT. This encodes CASRSKRGAGDTQYF. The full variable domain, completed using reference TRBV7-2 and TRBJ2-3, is GAGVSQSPSNKVTEKGKDVELRCDPISGHTALYWYRQSLGQGLEFLIYFQGNSAPDKSGLPSDRFSAERTGGSVSTLTIQRTQQEDSAVYLCASRSKRGAGDTQYFGPGTRLTVL.